The 10 T cell receptor beta chains presented below share a single source sample, sequenced in a study of blood T cells in healthy people across ages. Combining a sample-barcoded 5' primer with a J-beta primer mix, a second PCR ran for roughly 6 to 12 cycles. TCRdb re-derived calls from the 5' RACE reads in MiXCR, one entry per CDR3 protein. The data show 1.8 million or so distinct CDR3 sequences, approximately 39% seen once. Sequencing was done on a sample of blood. The receptors stem from a human donor in good health.

The chain couples TRBV12-3 or TRBV12-4 to TRBJ1-2; D possibly corresponds to TRBD1 (5 bases). The V end lost 5 bases, the J end lost 10 bases, and 14 bases lay between the germline ends. This CDR3 is built from 12 residues. The CDR3 here is CASSPGSRDYTF. CDR3 nucleotides: TGTGCCAGCAGTCCAGGGAGTCGAGACTACACCTTC.

This clonotype was observed a handful of times. The V call is TRBV29-1, the J call TRBJ2-6, with D unclear. This CDR3 comprises 13 residues. Germline CDR1 SQVTM, CDR2 ANQGSEA. V was clipped by 5 bases and J by 5 bases, with 10 bases between them. CDR3 bases: TGCAGCGTTAGGTTTCGGAGGGCCAACGTCCTGACTTTC. Encoded protein: CSVRFRRANVLTF.

The V and J genes are TRBV6-2 or TRBV6-3 and TRBJ2-2; D possibly corresponds to TRBD1 (5 bases). Trimming stripped 4 bases from V and 2 bases from J, with 14 bases between. The CDR3 is made up of 16 amino acids. The germline V gene encodes CDR1 MNHEY and CDR2 SVGEGT. For the CDR3, the DNA is TGTGCCAGCAGTTTTCTGGGGCTCAGCAACACCGGGGAGCTGTTTTTT. Its translation is CASSFLGLSNTGELFF.

Turning to this clonotype: One junction end disagrees with the germline gene, perhaps due to a read error. The rearrangement links TRBV4-2 to TRBJ1-5; tentative D call: TRBD1 (6 bases). This CDR3 is built from 13 residues. In germline, CDR1 is LGHNA, CDR2 YNFKEQ. CDR3 sequence reads: CASSQLGAQSQHF. DNA for the CDR3: TGTGCCAGCAGCCAGTTGGGGGCTCAGTCCCAGCATTTT.

The V and J genes are TRBV6-5 and TRBJ1-1; 7 bases are a match to TRBD1. With 1 base clipped from V and 7 bases from J, the junction kept 6 bases outside the gene matches. The CDR3 runs 14 residues. Germline V CDR1 and CDR2: MNHEY, SVGAGI. The CDR3 region is CASSYYDTGVEAFF. The CDR3 DNA is TGTGCCAGCAGTTACTACGATACAGGGGTTGAAGCTTTCTTT.

This clonotype has ten or more counts. The chain recombines TRBV12-3 or TRBV12-4 with TRBJ2-7; D uncertain. V lost 2 bases to trimming and J lost 1 base, with 6 bases between them. The CDR3 length is 13 residues. CDR3: CASSLFPSYEQYF. The CDR3 bases are TGTGCCAGCAGTTTATTTCCTTCCTACGAGCAGTACTTC.

The chain has TRBV20-1 and TRBJ2-1, with D perhaps matching TRBD2 (6 bases). The germline V gene encodes CDR1 DFQATT and CDR2 SNEGSKA (reference sequence). V was cut by 0 bases and J by 0 bases, with 12 bases left in between. CDR3 length: 16 residues. CDR3 in amino acids: CSARDPRESSYNEQFF. CDR3 DNA sequence: TGCAGTGCTAGAGATCCTCGGGAGAGCTCCTACAATGAGCAGTTCTTC.

The chain has TRBV5-1 and TRBJ1-2; D is uncertain. The V gene's germline CDR1 is SGHRS and CDR2 YFSETQ. The CDR3 has 16 residues. The ends were cut back, 4 bases at V and 4 bases at J, with 20 bases in the middle. As DNA, the CDR3 is TGCGCCAGCAGCACAGCCGGGCAGGCCCTCACCTATGGCTACACCTTC. Residues: CASSTAGQALTYGYTF.

As for this clonotype: This may be a read error: a much more frequent sequence differs by one nucleotide. V and J are TRBV5-1 and TRBJ2-7, with a tentative D call TRBD2 (6 bases). The J call may be incorrect, as the DNA end agrees better with TRBJ2-4. CDR3 length equals 16 residues. The germline V gene has CDR1 SGHRS and CDR2 YFSETQ. CDR3 residues: CANSRRGTGSTNIQYF. For the CDR3, the DNA is TGCGCCAACAGCCGGAGGGGTACGGGATCCACAAACATTCAGTACTTC.

The rearrangement links TRBV28 to TRBJ1-1, with TRBD1 matching 7 bases. Trimming took 4 bases from V and 3 from J; bases not matched to a gene: 5. Germline CDR1 is MDHEN and CDR2 is SYDVKM. CDR3 size: 14 residues. The CDR3 DNA is TGTGCCAGCAGTTCAGGGGGTTTTGACACTGAAGCTTTCTTT. As protein: CASSSGGFDTEAFF.